A single sample gave rise to the 19 T cell receptor beta chains below, sequenced in a study of T cell responses to AZD1222 COVID-19 vaccine. TCRdb's copy holds only in-frame clones and misses some; the assay was immunoSEQ multiplex PCR. Of roughly 150,000 clones in the sample, roughly 88% were seen once. This specimen was peripheral blood, taken 28 days after the second AZD1222 dose. The receptors derive from an adult who received the AZD1222 COVID-19 vaccine.

The J gene is TRBJ1-4, the V gene TRBV30, with 9 bases that match TRBD1. V lost 3 bases to trimming and J lost 8 bases; unmatched junction nucleotides: 4. Germline lookup yields CDR1 GTSNPN and CDR2 SVGIG (reference sequence). CDR3 length: 13 residues. The CDR3 here is CAWSRDRDEKLFF. CDR3 sequence (DNA): TGTGCCTGGAGCCGGGACAGGGACGAAAAACTGTTTTTT. The complete variable domain, with remaining parts taken from reference TRBV30 and TRBJ1-4, reads SQTIHQWPATLVQPVGSPLSLECTVEGTSNPNLYWYRQAAGRGLQLLFYSVGIGQISSEVPQNLSASRPQDRQFILSSKKLLLSDSGFYLCAWSRDRDEKLFFGSGTQLSVL.

This chain joins TRBV19 and TRBJ1-2; tentative D call: TRBD1 (6 bases). Germline loops: CDR1 LNHDA, CDR2 SQIVND (reference sequence). The CDR3 contains 14 residues. V gave up 5 bases and J gave up 5 bases, with 15 bases separating them. This CDR3 reads CASSSPNRAYGYTF. DNA of the CDR3: TGTGCCAGTAGTTCTCCAAACAGGGCGTATGGCTACACCTTC.

The chain joins TRBV28 to TRBJ1-1; TRBD1 might be the D (5 bases). The CDR3 totals 15 residues. Germline V CDR1 and CDR2: MDHEN, SYDVKM. Trimming shortened V by 5 bases and J by 4 bases, and 17 bases separated the two germline ends. The CDR3 is CASSPGGPGGTEAFF. The CDR3, as DNA: TGTGCCAGCAGTCCGGGGGGACCGGGGGGCACTGAAGCTTTCTTT.

This CDR3 reads CASSLSTTGGETQYF. The CDR3 nucleotides are TGTGCCAGCAGTTTAAGCACGACAGGGGGAGAGACCCAGTACTTC. V usage is TRBV27 and J usage is TRBJ2-5, with TRBD1 identical over 9 bases. This CDR3 has 15 residues. V lost 2 bases, J lost 4 bases, and 5 bases stayed unmatched. Germline V CDR1 and CDR2: MNHEY, SMNVEV (reference sequence).

This chain joins TRBV7-2 and TRBJ2-3; no firm D call. Germline CDR1 and CDR2: SGHTA and FQGNSA. The CDR3 contains 13 residues. Trimming shortened V by 1 base and J by 5 bases, and 7 bases separated the two germline ends. CDR3 DNA: TGTGCCAGCAGCTTAGACTATCAAGATACGCAGTATTTT. Translated: CASSLDYQDTQYF.

The chain employs TRBV9 and TRBJ2-2; no reliable D call. The CDR3 extends over 16 amino acids. Germline V CDR1 and CDR2: SGDLS, YYNGEE. Between the trimmed V and J ends, which lost 3 bases and 0 bases, there was a span of 12 bases. CDR3 region: CASSADAGSNTGELFF. The CDR3 DNA reads TGTGCCAGCAGCGCTGACGCTGGATCGAACACCGGGGAGCTGTTTTTT.

The genes are TRBV6-1 and TRBJ1-2; 7 bases agree with TRBD1. The V gene end was trimmed by 2 bases and the J gene end by 8 bases; junction bases not matched to a gene: 8. Germline values: CDR1 MNHNS, CDR2 SASEGT. CDR3 length equals 14 residues. Written as DNA, the CDR3 is TGTGCCAGCAGTGAAACCCGGGACAGAATGGGCTACACCTTC. As protein: CASSETRDRMGYTF.

The chain combines TRBV7-2 with TRBJ2-1; 7 bases fit TRBD2. The CDR3 is made up of 15 amino acids. Germline lookup yields CDR1 SGHTA and CDR2 FQGNSA. The junction had 13 bases not matched to a gene; V was cut back by 6 bases and J by 8 bases. The DNA of the CDR3 is TGTGCCAGCAGATCAGAGGGAGGGCAGGGCCATGAGCAGTTCTTC. Protein: CASRSEGGQGHEQFF. Full variable domain (outside the CDR3, taken from reference TRBV7-2 and TRBJ2-1): GAGVSQSPSNKVTEKGKDVELRCDPISGHTALYWYRQSLGQGLEFLIYFQGNSAPDKSGLPSDRFSAERTGGSVSTLTIQRTQQEDSAVYLCASRSEGGQGHEQFFGPGTRLTVL.

The chain uses TRBV27 and TRBJ2-2, with D unresolved. CDR1 is MNHEY and CDR2 is SMNVEV in the germline V gene (reference sequence). The V gene lost 6 bases and the J gene lost 2 bases, with 13 bases spanning the gap. The CDR3 length is 15 residues. CDR3: CASSPGRSNTGELFF. In DNA form, the CDR3 reads TGTGCCAGCAGCCCAGGTCGGAGTAACACCGGGGAGCTGTTTTTT.

The chain combines TRBV5-5 with TRBJ2-1; D may match TRBD1 or TRBD2 (5 bases each). The germline V gene has CDR1 SGHKS and CDR2 YYEKEE (reference sequence). CDR3 length: 15 residues. The ends were cut back, 5 bases at V and 3 bases at J, with 15 bases in the middle. This CDR3 is CASRQTGTNYNEQFF. The CDR3 DNA sequence: TGTGCCAGCAGGCAGACCGGGACCAACTACAATGAGCAGTTCTTC.

This clone was seen more than once but under ten times. The V gene is TRBV2, the J gene TRBJ1-2; the D gene is possibly TRBD1 (6 bases). V was clipped by 6 bases and J by 12 bases, with 20 bases between them. CDR1 is SNHLY, CDR2 FYNNEI, per germline. This CDR3 contains 13 residues. CDR3 in DNA: TGTGCCAGCAGAATAATGGGACATCAGGACGACACCTTC. Protein: CASRIMGHQDDTF.

The rearrangement joins TRBV6-5 to TRBJ2-7; 8 bases are a match to TRBD2. The CDR3 consists of 15 residues. V trimming: 2 bases; J trimming: 4 bases; junction bases outside the gene matches: 7. Germline loops: CDR1 MNHEY, CDR2 SVGAGI. This chain's CDR3 is CASSYVAGGIYEQYF. CDR3 sequence (DNA): TGTGCCAGCAGTTACGTGGCGGGGGGCATTTACGAGCAGTACTTC.

V gene TRBV6-2 or TRBV6-3 combines with J gene TRBJ1-6; 7 bases agree with TRBD1. Germline-derived CDR1 and CDR2 are MNHEY and SVGEGT. Trimming cost V 5 bases and J 10 bases; bases outside gene matches: 11. The CDR3 length is 15 residues. CDR3 bases: TGTGCCAGCAGTGACGTAACAGGGGCCGGATCACCCCTCCACTTT. Translated: CASSDVTGAGSPLHF.

The rearrangement uses TRBV11-2 and TRBJ2-7, with D uncertain. The CDR3 runs to 12 residues. Germline assignment: CDR1 SGHAT and CDR2 FQNNGV. V was clipped by 2 bases and J by 2 bases, with 4 bases between them. Written as DNA, the CDR3 is TGTGCCAGCAGCTTATCTCCCTACGAGCAGTACTTC. It codes for CASSLSPYEQYF.

V and J are TRBV3-1 (or the pseudogene TRBV3-2) and TRBJ2-5, with D perhaps matching TRBD1 (5 bases). The length of the CDR3 is 15 residues. The ends were cut back, 4 bases at V and 5 bases at J, with 17 bases in the middle. Looked up from germline, CDR1 is LGHDT and CDR2 is YNNKEL (reference sequence). As DNA, the CDR3 is TGTGCCAGCAGCCGAGGACACTCCGTTGGGGAGACCCAGTACTTC. Translated: CASSRGHSVGETQYF.

The sample holds one count of this clone. The chain couples TRBV24-1 to TRBJ1-2; the D is unclear. The ends were cut back, 5 bases at V and 7 bases at J, with 7 bases in the middle. Germline CDR1 is KGHDR and CDR2 is SFDVKD. This CDR3 has 11 amino acids. The CDR3 sequence: CATSGGAGYTF. CDR3 in DNA: TGTGCCACCAGTGGGGGAGCTGGCTACACCTTC.

This clone was observed a single time. This chain joins TRBV5-6 and TRBJ1-1, with D perhaps matching TRBD1 (6 bases). Germline CDR1 is SGHDT and CDR2 is YYEEEE. The CDR3 has 14 residues. The V gene lost 3 bases and the J gene lost 10 bases, with 19 bases spanning the gap. The CDR3 DNA is TGTGCCAGCAGCTATGACAGGTCCCCGGGTGGAGCTTTCTTT. The encoded protein is CASSYDRSPGGAFF.

The chain has TRBV3-1 (or the pseudogene TRBV3-2) and TRBJ1-3; possible D gene TRBD1, 6 bases. There are 17 residues in the CDR3. Germline V gene data show CDR1 as LGHDT and CDR2 as YNNKEL (reference sequence). V lost 4 bases and J lost 2, with 18 bases in between. The CDR3: CASSLLWGAPTGNTIYF. In nucleotides, the CDR3 is TGTGCCAGCAGCCTCTTATGGGGGGCCCCTACTGGAAACACCATATATTTT.

This chain uses TRBV7-3 with TRBJ1-6; 10 nucleotides align to TRBD1. With V trimmed by 0 bases and J by 6 bases, 2 bases remained unmatched. The germline CDR1 and CDR2 sequences are SGHTA and FQGTGA. The CDR3 sequence is 16 residues long. CDR3 in amino acids: CASSLTGQGINSPLHF. In DNA form, the CDR3 reads TGTGCCAGCAGCTTAACGGGACAGGGGATTAATTCACCCCTCCACTTT.